A single sample gave rise to the 7 T cell receptor beta chains below, sequenced in a study of cytomegalovirus exposure and HLA in healthy donors. PCR primers comprised 60 Vbeta and 13 Jbeta primers. Repertoires were generated with immunoSEQ multiplex PCR, while TCRdb's copy carries only in-frame clones and drops some. The table lists approximately 200,000 clones, around 80% of them singletons. Sequencing input: PBMCs. The receptor set was obtained from a man in his thirties or forties in good health and CMV-seronegative.

In DNA, the CDR3 is TGTGCCAGCAGACTAGCGGGGACCTACGAGCAGTACTTC. Its protein product is CASRLAGTYEQYF. The gene calls are TRBV2 and TRBJ2-7; 10 bases agree with TRBD2. This CDR3 contains 13 residues. After removal of 6 bases from V and 2 bases from J, the junction contained 1 base not matched to a gene. Germline V CDR1 and CDR2: SNHLY, FYNNEI.

This clone was seen a few times. The chain has TRBV2 and TRBJ2-1; maybe TRBD2 (6 bases). The V end was cut by 7 bases, the J end by 10 bases, with 17 bases between. The V gene's germline CDR1 is SNHLY and CDR2 FYNNEI. The CDR3 has 13 residues. CDR3 DNA sequence: TGTGCCAGCAAGAAGGCGGGGCGAGACGAGCAGTTCTTC. Translating gives CASKKAGRDEQFF.

This rearrangement joins TRBV9 to TRBJ2-7; D is unclear. V was clipped by 3 bases and J by 5 bases, with 3 bases between them. This CDR3 comprises 10 residues. Germline V gives CDR1 SGDLS, CDR2 YYNGEE. CDR3 DNA: TGTGCCAGCAGCGACAACGAGCAGTACTTC. Its protein product is CASSDNEQYF.

The chain carries TRBV5-4 and TRBJ1-1; D might be TRBD1 (6 bases). The CDR3 covers 14 residues. V lost 4 bases and J 5 bases, leaving 15 bases between the germline ends. Germline-derived CDR1 and CDR2 are SGHNT and YYREEE (reference sequence). CDR3 sequence: CASSLDSIRTEAFF. The DNA of the CDR3 is TGTGCCAGCAGCCTGGACAGTATTCGAACTGAAGCTTTCTTT. The whole variable domain, remainder taken from reference TRBV5-4 and TRBJ1-1, is ETGVTQSPTHLIKTRGQQVTLRCSSQSGHNTVSWYQQALGQGPQFIFQYYREEENGRGNFPPRFSGLQFPNYSSELNVNALELDDSALYLCASSLDSIRTEAFFGQGTRLTVV.

Only a few counts were recorded for this clone. CDR3 in amino acids: CASSNRFANTGELFF. CDR3 DNA sequence: TGTGCCAGCAGTAACCGGTTCGCGAACACCGGGGAGCTGTTTTTT. The V gene is TRBV27, the J gene TRBJ2-2, with D unresolved. The V end was cut by 5 bases, the J end by 0 bases, with 10 bases between. Germline V gene data show CDR1 as MNHEY and CDR2 as SMNVEV (reference sequence). This CDR3 is 15 amino acids long.

The chain carries TRBV6-5 and TRBJ1-1; D remains ambiguous. This CDR3 comprises 13 residues. The germline V gene encodes CDR1 MNHEY and CDR2 SVGAGI. V gave up 7 bases and J gave up 3 bases, with 12 bases separating them. The CDR3 nucleotides read TGTGCCAGCAAACGGGGAAAGGACACTGAAGCTTTCTTT. Its protein is CASKRGKDTEAFF.

DNA for the CDR3: TGTGCCAGCAGCCCGGGACAGGGGATTTTCCTCTACGAGCAGTACTTC. Translating gives CASSPGQGIFLYEQYF. The V call is TRBV5-6, the J call TRBJ2-7; 10 bases agree with TRBD1. V lost 4 bases and J lost 3; bases outside the gene matches: 10. The CDR3 spans 16 residues. Germline V gives CDR1 SGHDT, CDR2 YYEEEE. The full variable domain, completed using reference TRBV5-6 and TRBJ2-7, is DAGVTQSPTHLIKTRGQQVTLRCSPKSGHDTVSWYQQALGQGPQFIFQYYEEEERQRGNFPDRFSGHQFPNYSSELNVNALLLGDSALYLCASSPGQGIFLYEQYFGPGTRLTVT.